This T cell receptor (beta chain) originates from a study of blood T cell repertoires in COVID-19. The overall study: The samples span acute and convalescent COVID-19 from the United States, Italy and Spain.

The CDR3 consists of 15 residues. Trimming stripped 6 bases from V and 4 bases from J, with 18 bases between. Germline CDR1 reads SNHLY; CDR2 reads FYNNEI. In the study's own analysis: Using reference gene primer amplification, nucleated cell counts were estimated. Libraries were prepared by immunoSEQ multiplex PCR; TCRdb keeps only in-frame clonotypes and omits some of them. The DNA was the basis for D and trimming; V, J and clone size are from that table. Among about 140,000 clones listed, roughly 84% were seen once. The receptor comes from a human donor in a cohort sampled during active COVID-19. The chain has TRBV2 and TRBJ1-1; no definite D call. Sequencing input: peripheral blood. In DNA form, the CDR3 reads TGTGCCAGCAGAGCCTCATATCCGGGAGGCACTGAAGCTTTCTTT. This translates into CASRASYPGGTEAFF. Together with reference TRBV2 and TRBJ1-1, the CDR3 gives the full variable domain: EPEVTQTPSHQVTQMGQEVILRCVPISNHLYFYWYRQILGQKVEFLVSFYNNEISEKSEIFDDQFSVERPDGSNFTLKIRSTKLEDSAMYFCASRASYPGGTEAFFGQGTRLTVV.